The 5 T cell receptor beta chains in this list originate from one sample, sequenced in a study of technical replicates of blood from a handful of donors. Clones were read by immunoSEQ multiplex PCR, and TCRdb kept only the in-frame ones, dropping some. This sample yields 76,000 or so clones, of which approximately 86% are seen a single time; approximately 5% belongs to the top ten. Input material: PBMCs. These receptors all stem from a human donor in good health. Some clones in this sample may be carry-over from other donors' samples.

This chain joins TRBV5-4 and TRBJ2-3, with TRBD2 matching over 9 bases. The CDR3 has 16 residues. Germline lookup yields CDR1 SGHNT and CDR2 YYREEE (reference sequence). J lost 4 bases, V lost 4 bases, and 10 bases had no gene match. The CDR3 nucleotides are TGTGCCAGCAGCCCCGGGACTAGCAGAGCATCAGATACGCAGTATTTT. This gives the protein CASSPGTSRASDTQYF.

V and J are TRBV7-2 and TRBJ2-1; weak D call: TRBD1 (5 bases). This CDR3 region has 12 residues. Trimming cost V 6 bases and J 6 bases, with 9 bases left between them. Looked up from germline, CDR1 is SGHTA and CDR2 is FQGNSA. The DNA of the CDR3 is TGTGCCAGCAGTTCCCAGGGCAATGAGCAGTTCTTC. Protein: CASSSQGNEQFF.

This clone appeared a few times. The genes are TRBV7-2 and TRBJ1-1; perhaps TRBD1 as D (5 bases). CDR3 length: 11 residues. Trimming pared 4 bases from V and 11 bases from J, leaving 11 bases between. CDR1 is SGHTA, CDR2 FQGNSA, per germline. This chain's CDR3 is CASSWGGAAFF. CDR3 coding DNA: TGTGCCAGCAGCTGGGGGGGTGCGGCTTTCTTT. Together with reference TRBV7-2 and TRBJ1-1, the CDR3 gives the full variable domain: GAGVSQSPSNKVTEKGKDVELRCDPISGHTALYWYRQSLGQGLEFLIYFQGNSAPDKSGLPSDRFSAERTGGSVSTLTIQRTQQEDSAVYLCASSWGGAAFFGQGTRLTVV.

This CDR3 is CASSLGTGTYEQYF. CDR3 nucleotide sequence: TGTGCCAGCAGCTTGGGGACAGGGACCTACGAGCAGTACTTC. The V call is TRBV5-4, the J call TRBJ2-7; 8 nucleotides line up with TRBD1. This CDR3 has 14 amino acids. The ends lost 0 bases at V and 2 bases at J; junction bases unmatched: 1. CDR1 is SGHNT and CDR2 is YYREEE in the germline V gene (reference sequence).

The V and J genes are TRBV4-3 and TRBJ2-1, with D maybe TRBD1 (6 bases). The germline V and J ends were trimmed by 3 bases and 8 bases, with 11 bases remaining between them. This CDR3 has 13 amino acids. Germline V CDR1 and CDR2: LGHNA, YSLEER. The CDR3 coding sequence is TGCGCCAGCAGCCAGTTAGCAGGGGATGAGCAGTTCTTC. This gives the protein CASSQLAGDEQFF.